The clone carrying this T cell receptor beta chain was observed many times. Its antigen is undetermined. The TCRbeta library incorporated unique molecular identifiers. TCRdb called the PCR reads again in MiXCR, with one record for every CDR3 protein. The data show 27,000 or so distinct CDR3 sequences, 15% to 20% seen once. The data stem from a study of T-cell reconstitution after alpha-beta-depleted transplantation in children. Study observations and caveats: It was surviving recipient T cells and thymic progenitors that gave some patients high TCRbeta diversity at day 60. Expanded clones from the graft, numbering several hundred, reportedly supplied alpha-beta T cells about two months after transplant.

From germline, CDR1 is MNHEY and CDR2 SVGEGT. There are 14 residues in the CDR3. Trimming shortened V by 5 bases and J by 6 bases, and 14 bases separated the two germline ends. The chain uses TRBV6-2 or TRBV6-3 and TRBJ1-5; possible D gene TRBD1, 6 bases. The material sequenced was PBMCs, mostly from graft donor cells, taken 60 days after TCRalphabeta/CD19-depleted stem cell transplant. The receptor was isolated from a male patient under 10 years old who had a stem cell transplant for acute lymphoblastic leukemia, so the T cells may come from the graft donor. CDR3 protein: CASSIGGSRQPQHF. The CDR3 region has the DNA TGTGCCAGCAGTATAGGGGGTTCACGTCAGCCCCAGCATTTT.